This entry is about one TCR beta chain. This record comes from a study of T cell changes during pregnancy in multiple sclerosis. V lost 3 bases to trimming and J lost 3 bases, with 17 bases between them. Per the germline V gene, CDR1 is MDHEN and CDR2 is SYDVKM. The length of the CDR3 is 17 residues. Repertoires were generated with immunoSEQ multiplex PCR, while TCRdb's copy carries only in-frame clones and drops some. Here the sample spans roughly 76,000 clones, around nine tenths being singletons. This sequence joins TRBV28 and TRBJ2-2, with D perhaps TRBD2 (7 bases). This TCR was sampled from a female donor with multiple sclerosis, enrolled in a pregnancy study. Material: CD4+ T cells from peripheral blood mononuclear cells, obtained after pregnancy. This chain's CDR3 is CASSLAAGRGYTGELFF. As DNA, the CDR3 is TGTGCCAGCAGTTTGGCTGCGGGGAGGGGGTACACCGGGGAGCTGTTTTTT.